A single sample is the source of the 22 T cell receptor beta chains below, sequenced in a study of blood T cell repertoires in COVID-19. The data were produced by immunoSEQ multiplex PCR, yet TCRdb's version contains in-frame clones alone and is incomplete. The sample shows around 220,000 clones, roughly four fifths of them seen only once. Sequenced sample: peripheral blood. Receptor source: a woman at least 80 years old with COVID-19, enrolled during active disease.

This clone was detected only once. This sequence joins TRBV5-1 and TRBJ1-1, with D tentatively TRBD1 (6 bases). Trimming left V 3 bases short and J 0 bases short, with 12 bases between. Germline CDR1 is SGHRS and CDR2 is YFSETQ. The length of the CDR3 is 15 residues. As DNA, the CDR3 is TGCGCCAGCAGCTCGGCTACAGGGATGAACACTGAAGCTTTCTTT. This sequence encodes CASSSATGMNTEAFF.

This clone was seen only once. V gene TRBV12-5 combines with J gene TRBJ1-2; no definite D call. The V gene's germline CDR1 is LGHNT and CDR2 FRNRAP. This CDR3 spans 11 amino acids. V shed 4 bases and J shed 6 bases, with 6 bases lying between them. The CDR3 sequence: CASGSFDGYTF. DNA of the CDR3: TGTGCTAGTGGTTCCTTCGATGGCTACACCTTC.

V and J are TRBV28 and TRBJ1-5; no clear D gene. V lost 3 bases to trimming and J lost 0 bases, with 12 bases between them. The CDR3 sequence is 16 residues long. Germline V gives CDR1 MDHEN, CDR2 SYDVKM. The CDR3 is CASSFSGRTSNQPQHF. In DNA form, the CDR3 reads TGTGCCAGCAGTTTCTCCGGGAGAACTAGCAATCAGCCCCAGCATTTT.

The chain employs TRBV5-1 and TRBJ1-2; 8 nucleotides align to TRBD1. Per the germline V gene, CDR1 is SGHRS and CDR2 is YFSETQ. There are 16 residues in the CDR3. V lost 7 bases, J lost 2 bases, and 13 bases stayed unmatched. CDR3 loop: CASRHSDRVDNYGYTF. In DNA form, the CDR3 reads TGCGCCAGCCGACATTCGGACAGGGTTGACAACTATGGCTACACCTTC.

The genes are TRBV2 and TRBJ2-3; perhaps TRBD2 as D (6 bases). The CDR3 totals 17 residues. Germline V gives CDR1 SNHLY, CDR2 FYNNEI. Trimming shortened V by 8 bases and J by 0 bases, and 21 bases separated the two germline ends. The CDR3 region has the DNA TGTGCCAGCCAGTTTCGTTCTAGCGAGATTAGCACAGATACGCAGTATTTT. Its translation is CASQFRSSEISTDTQYF. The whole variable domain, filled in from reference TRBV2 and TRBJ2-3, reads EPEVTQTPSHQVTQMGQEVILRCVPISNHLYFYWYRQILGQKVEFLVSFYNNEISEKSEIFDDQFSVERPDGSNFTLKIRSTKLEDSAMYFCASQFRSSEISTDTQYFGPGTRLTVL.

This chain uses TRBV9 with TRBJ2-1; TRBD2 aligns across 7 bases. With V trimmed by 3 bases and J by 8 bases, 11 bases remained unmatched. This CDR3 comprises 15 residues. Germline CDR1 is SGDLS and CDR2 is YYNGEE. The CDR3 is CASSDIGGREDEQFF. The DNA of the CDR3 is TGTGCCAGCAGCGATATAGGAGGGAGGGAGGATGAGCAGTTCTTC.

This rearrangement joins TRBV27 to TRBJ2-1, with 14 bases matching TRBD2. CDR1 and CDR2 from the germline V gene are MNHEY and SMNVEV (reference sequence). V shed 4 bases and J 6 bases; nucleotides not matched to a gene: 14. This CDR3 is built from 19 residues. CDR3: CASSSKGLAGGEWRNEQFF. CDR3 DNA: TGTGCCAGCAGTTCCAAAGGACTAGCGGGAGGTGAATGGCGCAATGAGCAGTTCTTC.

Only one count was recorded for this clone. The chain carries TRBV7-9 and TRBJ1-4, with 7 bases lining up with TRBD1. The germline gives CDR1 SEHNR, CDR2 FQNEAQ (reference sequence). V trimming: 2 bases; J trimming: 5 bases; junction bases outside the gene matches: 5. This CDR3 comprises 15 residues. CDR3 loop: CASSLSRTGNEKLFF. The CDR3 DNA sequence: TGTGCCAGCAGCTTATCTAGGACAGGCAATGAAAAACTGTTTTTT.

The chain carries TRBV2 and TRBJ1-5; 9 bases match TRBD1. Germline V gives CDR1 SNHLY, CDR2 FYNNEI. The CDR3 has 16 amino acids. The junction had 8 bases not matched to a gene; V was cut back by 4 bases and J by 4 bases. CDR3 DNA sequence: TGTGCCAGCAGTGCTTCCGGGACAGGGTATAATCAGCCCCAGCATTTT. Translated: CASSASGTGYNQPQHF.

J is TRBJ2-4 and V is TRBV19; D is unresolved. The CDR3 loop spans 15 amino acids. Germline-derived CDR1 and CDR2 are LNHDA and SQIVND (reference sequence). V lost 4 bases, J lost 1 base, and 11 bases lay in between. The CDR3 here is CASSTIALAKNIQYF. The CDR3 region has the DNA TGTGCCAGTAGTACGATAGCCCTGGCCAAAAACATTCAGTACTTC.

As to this clone: The sample has other DNA sequences that encode this CDR3 too. The chain recombines TRBV5-1 with TRBJ1-1, with D possibly matching TRBD1 (5 bases). This CDR3 region has 14 residues. Germline V lookup: CDR1 SGHRS, CDR2 YFSETQ. Trimming shortened V by 2 bases and J by 1 base, and 9 bases separated the two germline ends. CDR3 sequence reads: CASSLAGQNTEAFF. The DNA for the CDR3 is TGCGCCAGCAGCTTAGCAGGGCAGAACACTGAAGCTTTCTTT.

This clone came up a few times. The chain carries TRBV18 and TRBJ2-1; TRBD2 agrees at 11 bases. Germline CDR1 reads KGHSH; CDR2 reads LQKENI. After removal of 5 bases from V and 4 bases from J, the junction contained 10 bases not matched to a gene. The CDR3 sequence is 17 residues long. The CDR3 bases are TGTGCCAGCTCATCGTCCTTGGGACTAGCGGATTACAATGAGCAGTTCTTC. It yields the protein CASSSSLGLADYNEQFF. The whole variable domain, remainder taken from reference TRBV18 and TRBJ2-1, is NAGVMQNPRHLVRRRGQEARLRCSPMKGHSHVYWYRQLPEEGLKFMVYLQKENIIDESGMPKERFSAEFPKEGPSILRIQQVVRGDSAAYFCASSSSLGLADYNEQFFGPGTRLTVL.

The J gene is TRBJ1-5, the V gene TRBV5-8, with 9 bases matching TRBD1. After removal of 4 bases from V and 1 base from J, the junction contained 6 bases not matched to a gene. This CDR3 contains 16 residues. CDR1 is SGHTS, CDR2 YDEGEE, per germline. This CDR3 reads CASSRGTGPSNQPQHF. CDR3 in DNA: TGTGCCAGCAGCCGCGGGACAGGGCCAAGCAATCAGCCCCAGCATTTT.

The chain employs TRBV30 and TRBJ1-3; TRBD1 matches 7 bases. This CDR3 comprises 13 residues. Germline lookup yields CDR1 GTSNPN and CDR2 SVGIG (reference sequence). V gave up 4 bases and J gave up 1 base; unmatched junction bases: 1. CDR3 sequence (DNA): TGTGCCTGGACAGGGGGTTCTGGAAACACCATATATTTT. This translates into CAWTGGSGNTIYF.

This clone was counted a single time. The chain has TRBV24-1 and TRBJ2-1, with D maybe TRBD2 (9 bases). Germline V gene sequence: CDR1 KGHDR, CDR2 SFDVKD. The CDR3 is 17 amino acids. Trimming shortened V by 4 bases and J by 4 bases, and 19 bases separated the two germline ends. CDR3 sequence reads: CATSDQGASGAYNEQFF. As DNA, the CDR3 is TGTGCCACCAGTGACCAGGGGGCTAGCGGGGCTTACAATGAGCAGTTCTTC.

The gene calls are TRBV2 and TRBJ2-7; possible D gene TRBD2, 6 bases. Trimming left V 8 bases short and J 2 bases short, with 19 bases between. Germline CDR1 reads SNHLY; CDR2 reads FYNNEI. The CDR3 has 15 amino acids. CDR3 residues: CASGVGGMLTYEQYF. Here the CDR3 DNA reads TGTGCCAGCGGGGTTGGCGGGATGTTAACCTACGAGCAGTACTTC.

J is TRBJ1-3 and V is TRBV6-5, with D perhaps TRBD1 (5 bases). V gave up 4 bases and J gave up 4 bases, with 8 bases separating them. Germline loops: CDR1 MNHEY, CDR2 SVGAGI. The CDR3 totals 13 residues. In DNA, the CDR3 is TGTGCCAGCAGTTGGGGCTCGGGAAACACCATATATTTT. This gives the protein CASSWGSGNTIYF.

This clone showed up just once. The V and J genes are TRBV5-6 and TRBJ1-2; D perhaps matches TRBD1 (6 bases). The V and J ends lost 2 bases and 8 bases respectively, with 13 bases between them. Germline-derived CDR1 and CDR2 are SGHDT and YYEEEE. CDR3 size: 13 residues. CDR3 coding DNA: TGTGCCAGCAGCTTACAGGGTTCTGGCGGCTACACCTTC. The encoded protein is CASSLQGSGGYTF.

The chain carries TRBV3-1 (or the pseudogene TRBV3-2) and TRBJ2-2; TRBD1 might be the D (6 bases). Germline CDR1 reads LGHDT; CDR2 reads YNNKEL (reference sequence). The V end was cut by 1 base, the J end by 3 bases, with 18 bases between. CDR3 size: 18 residues. The CDR3 protein is CASSQGVNRAEDTGELFF. Here the CDR3 DNA reads TGTGCCAGCAGCCAAGGGGTAAACAGGGCGGAGGACACCGGGGAGCTGTTTTTT.

The chain joins TRBV6-5 to TRBJ1-6; 7 bases line up with TRBD1. Trimming took 10 bases from V and 0 from J; bases not matched to a gene: 3. Germline V CDR1 and CDR2: MNHEY, SVGAGI. The length of the CDR3 is 14 residues. The CDR3 DNA reads TGTGCCACCCGGGACAGCTCCTATAATTCACCCCTCCACTTT. The encoded protein is CATRDSSYNSPLHF.

The chain uses TRBV19 and TRBJ1-2; the D is unclear. The CDR3 spans 14 residues. V was trimmed by 4 bases and J by 8 bases, leaving 17 bases between them. Germline assignment: CDR1 LNHDA and CDR2 SQIVND (reference sequence). The CDR3: CASSTLGLSGGYTF. The CDR3 DNA sequence: TGTGCCAGTAGTACACTCGGACTTTCAGGAGGCTACACCTTC.

This clone was detected only once. The chain links TRBV5-4 to TRBJ2-5; TRBD2 agrees at 16 bases. The CDR3 runs to 18 residues. Trimming removed 3 bases from V and 0 bases from J; junction bases left unmatched: 5. Germline V gene data show CDR1 as SGHNT and CDR2 as YYREEE (reference sequence). CDR3 coding DNA: TGTGCCAGCAGCTCGGGACTAGCGGGGGGGCTGTACCAAGAGACCCAGTACTTC. This translates into CASSSGLAGGLYQETQYF. Variable domain in full (rest from reference TRBV5-4 and TRBJ2-5): ETGVTQSPTHLIKTRGQQVTLRCSSQSGHNTVSWYQQALGQGPQFIFQYYREEENGRGNFPPRFSGLQFPNYSSELNVNALELDDSALYLCASSSGLAGGLYQETQYFGPGTRLLVL.